This T cell receptor (beta chain) was identified in a study of blood T cell repertoires in COVID-19. Enrollment of patients from Seattle took place during active infection, with longitudinal follow-up. V gave up 4 bases and J gave up 6 bases, with 15 bases separating them. There are 13 residues in the CDR3. Per germline, CDR1 GTSNPN and CDR2 SVGIG (reference sequence). The table came from immunoSEQ multiplex PCR; TCRdb's copy has only in-frame clones and leaves some out. The repertoire holds about 220,000 clones, with 82% as singletons. The TCR comes from an older woman with COVID-19, enrolled during active disease. Sequenced input: peripheral blood. This chain joins TRBV30 and TRBJ1-2, with D perhaps TRBD1 (5 bases). The CDR3: CAWTPRAGHGYTF. DNA for the CDR3: TGTGCCTGGACGCCCCGGGCGGGGCATGGCTACACCTTC.